The rows below give T cell receptor beta chains drawn from one sample of a study of OX40 agonist ivuxolimab in advanced cancers. Produced via immunoSEQ multiplex PCR; TCRdb's table is partial and in-frame only. The sample records roughly 93,000 clones, about 90% being singletons. This specimen consisted of CD4+ or CD8+ T cells sorted from blood, obtained in a trial of the OX40 agonist ivuxolimab. The receptors come from an adult with an advanced solid tumor such as melanoma, head and neck, liver or kidney cancer. Each CDR3 is given with its conserved first and last residue. The D gene is left open where the match is weak. For some rows the clone size is stated as once, few or many, or as a class when expanded; others skip it.

TRBV6-6,NA,TRBJ2-7,once,CASSPSVGGHYEQYF,TGTGCCAGCAGCCCATCCGTAGGGGGTCATTACGAGCAGTACTTC
TRBV18,NA,TRBJ2-3,NA,CASSSGNTDTQYF,TGTGCCAGCTCTAGCGGAAACACAGATACGCAGTATTTT
TRBV6-5,NA,TRBJ2-7,NA,CASSYAPVSPSEQYF,TGTGCCAGCAGTTACGCCCCCGTTTCTCCCAGCGAGCAGTACTTC
TRBV6-5,TRBD1,TRBJ1-2,once,CASSLVLGTGDGYTF,TGTGCCAGCAGTCTAGTTCTTGGGACAGGGGATGGCTACACCTTC
TRBV6-1,NA,TRBJ2-7,NA,CASSEAVGTTLYEQYF,TGTGCCAGCAGTGAAGCGGTCGGGACCACACTGTACGAGCAGTACTTC
TRBV6-1,NA,TRBJ2-2,NA,CASSEIVTANTGELFF,TGTGCCAGCAGTGAAATAGTGACTGCGAACACCGGGGAGCTGTTTTTT
TRBV7-8,TRBD1,TRBJ2-7,NA,CASSLPPVRGMEYEQYF,TGTGCCAGCAGCTTACCCCCCGTCAGGGGGATGGAGTACGAGCAGTACTTC
TRBV2,TRBD2,TRBJ2-3,NA,CASSEWASGSLGDTQYF,TGTGCCAGCAGTGAATGGGCTAGCGGGAGTTTGGGAGATACGCAGTATTTT
TRBV19,TRBD2,TRBJ2-1,NA,CASSGGGSYNEQFF,TGTGCCAGTAGCGGCGGGGGCTCCTACAATGAGCAGTTCTTC
TRBV28,TRBD2,TRBJ2-1,NA,CASREAGGGFPEQFF,TGTGCCAGCAGGGAAGCGGGAGGAGGCTTTCCTGAGCAGTTCTTC
TRBV28,TRBD1,TRBJ1-2,once,CASSLGQYYGYTF,TGTGCCAGCAGTTTGGGACAGTACTATGGCTACACCTTC
TRBV7-9,TRBD1,TRBJ2-2,few,CASSHPGTANTGELFF,TGTGCCAGCAGCCACCCCGGGACAGCGAACACCGGGGAGCTGTTTTTT
TRBV5-1,TRBD1,TRBJ1-6,NA,CASSLGQGALGNSPLHF,TGCGCCAGCAGCTTGGGACAGGGGGCTTTGGGTAATTCACCCCTCCACTTT
TRBV9,NA,TRBJ2-5,NA,CASSANSGKGGETQYF,TGTGCCAGCAGCGCCAACTCAGGGAAGGGGGGGGAGACCCAGTACTTC
TRBV6-6,NA,TRBJ2-7,NA,CASSYRVRPNSYEQYF,TGTGCCAGCAGTTACAGGGTCCGACCCAACTCCTACGAGCAGTACTTC
TRBV19,NA,TRBJ1-2,NA,CASSLNMGGKPYGYTF,TGTGCCAGTAGTCTCAATATGGGGGGGAAACCCTATGGCTACACCTTC
TRBV27,NA,TRBJ2-1,NA,CASSFYPGHLGGSSYNEQFF,TGTGCCAGCAGTTTCTACCCGGGACATTTGGGGGGATCGTCCTACAATGAGCAGTTCTTC
TRBV19,NA,TRBJ1-1,NA,CASSTVGAMNTEAFF,TGTGCCAGTAGTACCGTGGGGGCGATGAACACTGAAGCTTTCTTT
TRBV6-6,NA,TRBJ2-7,NA,CASSYSSPGSNEQYF,TGTGCCAGCAGTTACTCGTCCCCCGGAAGTAACGAGCAGTACTTC
TRBV19,TRBD2,TRBJ2-7,few,CASSESSGISYEQYF,TGTGCCAGTAGTGAATCTAGCGGGATCTCCTACGAGCAGTACTTC
TRBV12-5,NA,TRBJ2-1,NA,CASAPQFWVVNEQFF,TGTGCTAGTGCCCCCCAATTCTGGGTCGTCAATGAGCAGTTCTTC
TRBV4-3,NA,TRBJ2-3,NA,CASSQEPPPVTDTQYF,TGCGCCAGCAGCCAAGAACCCCCCCCGGTCACAGATACGCAGTATTTT
TRBV19,TRBD1,TRBJ2-7,NA,CASSIGTGGPYEQYF,TGTGCCAGTAGTATAGGGACAGGCGGTCCCTACGAGCAGTACTTC
TRBV4-1,NA,TRBJ2-1,NA,CASSSSGGLIGNEQFF,TGCGCCAGCAGCTCAAGCGGCGGACTGATCGGCAATGAGCAGTTCTTC
TRBV2,TRBD2,TRBJ2-3,NA,CASSEASEREYTDTQYF,TGTGCCAGCAGTGAAGCTTCCGAGCGGGAGTACACAGATACGCAGTATTTT
TRBV2,NA,TRBJ2-2,NA,CASSGTEAGELFF,TGTGCCAGCAGTGGCACAGAAGCCGGGGAGCTGTTTTTT
TRBV2,NA,TRBJ1-5,NA,CASRPTGGGQPQHF,TGTGCCAGCAGGCCGACAGGCGGGGGTCAGCCCCAGCATTTT
TRBV6-5,NA,TRBJ1-5,NA,CASSYSRQVGQPQHF,TGTGCCAGCAGTTACTCGAGGCAGGTGGGTCAGCCCCAGCATTTT
TRBV7-2,NA,TRBJ2-7,NA,CASSLLSGYEQYF,TGTGCCAGCAGCTTATTGAGCGGCTACGAGCAGTACTTC
TRBV28,NA,TRBJ2-7,NA,CASSYGTGPGEQYF,TGTGCCAGCAGCTACGGGACGGGTCCAGGGGAGCAGTACTTC
TRBV2,NA,TRBJ2-7,NA,CASGREGEQYF,TGTGCCAGCGGTCGTGAGGGAGAGCAGTACTTC
TRBV6-6,TRBD2,TRBJ2-1,NA,CASREIAGGGGNEQFF,TGTGCCAGCAGAGAGATAGCGGGAGGTGGGGGCAATGAGCAGTTCTTC
TRBV30,TRBD2,TRBJ2-5,NA,CAWSVGLAGSETQYF,TGTGCCTGGAGTGTAGGACTAGCGGGATCAGAGACCCAGTACTTC
TRBV4-1,NA,TRBJ1-2,NA,CASSQDSGSYGYTF,TGCGCCAGCAGCCAAGATTCAGGGTCCTATGGCTACACCTTC
TRBV4-3,TRBD1,TRBJ1-3,NA,CASSQEATGWNTIYF,TGCGCCAGCAGCCAAGAGGCGACAGGGTGGAACACCATATATTTT
TRBV2,NA,TRBJ1-3,NA,CASSPSGESGNTIYF,TGTGCCAGCAGCCCTTCCGGGGAGTCTGGAAACACCATATATTTT
TRBV6-4,TRBD2,TRBJ2-1,NA,CASSDSRRGGETYNEQFF,TGTGCCAGCAGTGACTCGAGAAGGGGAGGGGAGACCTACAATGAGCAGTTCTTC
TRBV19,NA,TRBJ1-1,NA,CASSMYGPGTEAFF,TGTGCCAGTAGTATGTACGGACCGGGCACTGAAGCTTTCTTT
TRBV7-2,TRBD2,TRBJ2-5,NA,CASSPPRTSGRGGETQYF,TGTGCCAGCAGCCCCCCCCGGACTAGCGGGAGGGGGGGAGAGACCCAGTACTTC
TRBV11-2,NA,TRBJ2-2,NA,CASSLRILANTGELFF,TGTGCCAGCAGCCTTCGGATCCTTGCGAACACCGGGGAGCTGTTTTTT
TRBV11-2,NA,TRBJ2-7,NA,CASSLQGKQYF,TGTGCCAGCAGCTTACAGGGGAAGCAGTACTTC
TRBV6-6,NA,TRBJ1-5,NA,CASSYQEFKPQHF,TGTGCCAGCAGTTATCAGGAGTTCAAGCCCCAGCATTTT
TRBV29-1,TRBD1,TRBJ1-1,few,CSVVGTGGETEAFF,TGCAGCGTTGTAGGGACAGGGGGAGAAACTGAAGCTTTCTTT
TRBV28,NA,TRBJ1-1,once,CASSAGLNTEAFF,TGTGCCAGCAGCGCAGGGCTGAACACTGAAGCTTTCTTT
TRBV7-2,NA,TRBJ2-5,NA,CASSSRLVRETQYF,TGTGCCAGCAGCTCCAGACTAGTCCGAGAGACCCAGTACTTC
TRBV5-8,NA,TRBJ2-5,NA,CASSSGMGLFGETQYF,TGTGCCAGCAGCTCCGGCATGGGGCTTTTCGGGGAGACCCAGTACTTC
TRBV7-9,NA,TRBJ1-5,NA,CASSLGPNQPQHF,TGTGCCAGCAGCCTGGGCCCCAATCAGCCCCAGCATTTT
TRBV30,TRBD2,TRBJ2-7,NA,CAWRTGLASYEQYF,TGTGCCTGGAGAACGGGACTAGCGTCCTACGAGCAGTACTTC
TRBV14,NA,TRBJ2-1,NA,CASSRPLVLEQFF,TGTGCCAGCAGCCGCCCCCTGGTCCTGGAGCAGTTCTTC